The entry that follows covers one T cell receptor (beta chain) sequence. The data are from a study of blood T cell repertoires in COVID-19. Whole-study context: Some COVID-19 samples were acute and others convalescent; all came from the United States, Italy and Spain. Sources were T cells, B-cell-depleted T cells, or PBMCs; the material itself was cDNA or gDNA.

The method was immunoSEQ multiplex PCR; TCRdb's version includes in-frame clones alone and lacks a portion of them. This sample has about 310,000 clones, with around 91% found just once. V lost 3 bases, J lost 1 base, and 6 bases stayed unmatched. Germline lookup yields CDR1 LNHDA and CDR2 SQIVND (reference sequence). CDR3 length: 16 residues. Enrollment of patients from Seattle took place during active infection, with longitudinal follow-up. This chain connects TRBV19 to TRBJ1-5, with 7 nucleotides matching TRBD1. The sequence came from a woman between 35 and 50 years old with COVID-19, enrolled during active disease. The sample taken for sequencing was peripheral blood. CDR3 coding DNA: TGTGCCAGTAGTATCCCCTGGACAGGAAGCAATCAGCCCCAGCATTTT. Translating it yields CASSIPWTGSNQPQHF.